This T cell receptor beta chain was retrieved from a study of blood T cell repertoires in COVID-19. Study details: The cDNA or gDNA used as material had been derived from T cells, B-cell-depleted T cells, or PBMCs.

CDR1 LNHDA and CDR2 SQIVND come from the germline V gene (reference sequence). The V end was cut by 0 bases, the J end by 5 bases, with 8 bases between. The CDR3 is made up of 14 amino acids. Recruits, aged roughly 18 to 95 years, lived in 20 to 30 US areas. In Cohort 3, a recovered donor had either two negative PCRs, clearance, or symptom resolution. Original processing methods: For nucleated cells, counts were estimated from reference gene primer amplification. Data came from immunoSEQ multiplex PCR; TCRdb stores just in-frame clones and leaves some out. The DNA was the basis for D and trimming; V, J and clone size are from that table. The table lists 250,000 to 350,000 clones, approximately 90% of them singletons, with about 9.4% in the top ten.

V gene TRBV19 combines with J gene TRBJ1-5, with no clear D. The clonotype was recovered from a young woman who had recovered from COVID-19. The sequencing sample was made of PBMCs or T cells enriched from blood (not recorded which). CDR3 nucleotide sequence: TGTGCCAGTAGTATAGAAGGGAGGGATCAGCCCCAGCATTTT. Amino acid sequence: CASSIEGRDQPQHF.